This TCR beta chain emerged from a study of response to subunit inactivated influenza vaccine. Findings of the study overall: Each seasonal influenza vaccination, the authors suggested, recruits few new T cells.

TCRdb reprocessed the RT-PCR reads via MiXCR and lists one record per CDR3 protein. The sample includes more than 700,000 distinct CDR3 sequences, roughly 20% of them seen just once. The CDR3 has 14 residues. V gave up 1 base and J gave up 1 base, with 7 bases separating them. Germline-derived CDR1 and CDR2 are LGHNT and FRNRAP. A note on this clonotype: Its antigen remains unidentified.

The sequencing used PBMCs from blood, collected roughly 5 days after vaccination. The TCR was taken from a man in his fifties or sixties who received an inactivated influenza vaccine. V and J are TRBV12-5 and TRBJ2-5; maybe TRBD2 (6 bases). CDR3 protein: CASGLGGVQETQYF. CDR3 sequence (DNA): TGTGCTAGTGGTTTGGGGGGGGTCCAAGAGACCCAGTACTTC.